This TCR beta chain emerged from a study of blood T cell repertoires in COVID-19. Study details: Acute and convalescent COVID-19 specimens originated in the United States, Italy and Spain.

As handled by the study authors: For nucleated cells, counts were estimated from reference gene primer amplification. TCRdb keeps only in-frame clones here, not all; method: immunoSEQ multiplex PCR. V and J calls and clone size are those listed in that table; D and trimming were worked out from the DNA. The repertoire holds about 150,000 clones, more than 65% seen once, with around 14% in the top ten. Between the trimmed V and J ends, which lost 4 bases and 3 bases, there was a span of 13 bases. CDR3 length: 16 amino acids. CDR1 is MDHEN and CDR2 is SYDVKM in the germline V gene. The rearrangement links TRBV28 to TRBJ1-6; maybe TRBD1 (5 bases). The origin of this receptor is an elderly woman with acute or convalescent COVID-19. The sequencing sample was made of peripheral blood. This CDR3 is CASSSQGRFYNSPLHF. CDR3 sequence (DNA): TGTGCCAGCAGTTCCCAGGGAAGATTCTATAATTCACCCCTCCACTTT.